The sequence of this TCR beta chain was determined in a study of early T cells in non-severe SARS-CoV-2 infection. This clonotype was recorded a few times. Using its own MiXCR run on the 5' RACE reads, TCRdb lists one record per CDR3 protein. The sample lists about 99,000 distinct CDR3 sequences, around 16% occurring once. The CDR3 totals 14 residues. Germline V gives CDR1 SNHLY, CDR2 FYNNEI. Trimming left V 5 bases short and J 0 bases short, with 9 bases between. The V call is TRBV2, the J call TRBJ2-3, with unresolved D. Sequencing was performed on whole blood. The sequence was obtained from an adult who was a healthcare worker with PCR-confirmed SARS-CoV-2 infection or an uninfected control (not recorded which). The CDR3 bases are TGTGCCAGCAGTCCAGGTACCAGCACAGATACGCAGTATTTT. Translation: CASSPGTSTDTQYF.